This T cell receptor beta chain was captured by sequencing in a study of blood T cell repertoires in COVID-19. Study in general: T cells, B-cell-depleted T cells, or PBMCs supplied cDNA or gDNA.

In the original analysis: Amplification of reference gene primers provided the estimated nucleated cell counts. Some clones are missing from TCRdb's copy, which holds only in-frame ones; the method was immunoSEQ multiplex PCR. V and J calls and clone size follow that table, whereas D and trimming were derived from the DNA. The repertoire includes approximately 93,000 clones, less than 80% of them detected once, and approximately 15% sits in the top ten. V shed 5 bases and J 3 bases; nucleotides not matched to a gene: 3. Per germline, CDR1 SGHTA and CDR2 FQGNSA. The length of the CDR3 is 13 residues. This chain joins TRBV7-2 and TRBJ2-7; 8 nucleotides line up with TRBD2. Source material: peripheral blood. The TCR originated in a woman aged 80 or older with acute or convalescent COVID-19. CDR3 loop: CASSPRGGYEQYF. As DNA, the CDR3 is TGTGCCAGCAGCCCCCGGGGGGGCTACGAGCAGTACTTC.